Listed below are T cell receptor beta chains from one sample, sequenced in a study of spatial heterogeneity in lung cancer. TCRdb re-derived calls from the 5' RACE reads in MiXCR, one entry per CDR3 protein. This table holds 30,000 to 45,000 distinct CDR3 sequences, around 5% found once. The sample here was PBMCs, taken at surgery. These receptors were collected from a female donor with early-stage non-small cell lung cancer. The CDR3 runs from the conserved cysteine through the conserved F or W. A D gene is named only where the DNA matches it firmly. The listing skips clone size in some rows; elsewhere it reads once, few, many or a size class.

-	15	-	TRBJ2-1	TRBV2	CASSNGGSSYNEQLF	TGTGCCAGCAGTAATGGAGGGAGCTCCTACAATGAGCAGCTCTTC
many	16	TRBD2	TRBJ2-5	TRBV5-1	CASSRASGGYQETQYF	TGCGCCAGCAGCCGCGCTAGCGGGGGGTACCAAGAGACCCAGTACTTC
-	12	-	TRBJ2-4	TRBV20-1	CSAILAPNIQYF	TGCAGTGCTATCCTAGCTCCAAACATTCAGTACTTC
many	14	TRBD2	TRBJ2-3	TRBV12-3/TRBV12-4	CASRLAGVTDTQYF	TGTGCCAGCAGGCTAGCGGGAGTGACAGATACGCAGTATTTT
many	15	-	TRBJ1-1	TRBV6-5	CASSSPAGENTEAFF	TGTGCCAGCAGCTCTCCGGCGGGGGAGAACACTGAAGCTTTCTTT
-	13	TRBD1	TRBJ1-1	TRBV30	CAWRTGGFTEAFF	TGTGCCTGGAGGACAGGGGGCTTCACTGAAGCTTTCTTT
few	16	TRBD2	TRBJ2-5	TRBV4-3	CASSEWTSGAQETQYF	TGCGCCAGCAGCGAATGGACTAGCGGAGCCCAAGAGACCCAGTACTTC
many	14	-	TRBJ2-7	TRBV20-1	CSALRGAGSYEQYF	TGCAGTGCTCTCAGGGGTGCCGGCTCCTACGAGCAGTACTTC
many	14	-	TRBJ2-7	TRBV28	CASSFGQTVYEQYF	TGTGCCAGCAGTTTCGGGCAGACGGTTTACGAGCAGTACTTC
many	17	TRBD2	TRBJ2-3	TRBV27	CASSLWLAGGPIDTQYF	TGTGCCAGCAGTTTATGGCTAGCGGGGGGCCCTATAGATACGCAGTATTTT
many	12	-	TRBJ2-3	TRBV9	CASSPVADTQYF	TGTGCCAGCAGCCCCGTCGCCGATACGCAGTATTTT
many	11	-	TRBJ1-1	TRBV20-1	CSVVDSPEAFF	TGCAGTGTTGTCGACAGCCCTGAAGCTTTCTTT
many	14	TRBD2	TRBJ2-3	TRBV20-1	CSAPPGGSTDTQYF	TGCAGTGCTCCCCCGGGAGGGTCCACAGATACGCAGTATTTT